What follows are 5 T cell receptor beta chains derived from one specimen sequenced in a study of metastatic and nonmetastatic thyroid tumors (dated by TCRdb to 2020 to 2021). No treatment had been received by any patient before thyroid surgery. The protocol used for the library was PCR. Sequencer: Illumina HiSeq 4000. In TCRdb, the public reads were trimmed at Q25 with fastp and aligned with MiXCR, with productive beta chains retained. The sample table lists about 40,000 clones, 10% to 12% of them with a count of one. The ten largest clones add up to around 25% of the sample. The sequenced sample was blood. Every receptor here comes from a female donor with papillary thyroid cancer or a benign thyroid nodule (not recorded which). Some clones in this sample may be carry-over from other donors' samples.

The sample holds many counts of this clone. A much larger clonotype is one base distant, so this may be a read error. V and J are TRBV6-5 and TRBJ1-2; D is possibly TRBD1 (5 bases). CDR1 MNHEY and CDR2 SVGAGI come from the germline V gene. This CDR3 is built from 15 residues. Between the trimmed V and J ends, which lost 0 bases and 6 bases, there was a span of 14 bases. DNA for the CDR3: TGTGCCAGCAGTTACTCTCGGGCAGGGCTCGATGGCTACACCTTC. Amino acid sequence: CASSYSRAGLDGYTF.

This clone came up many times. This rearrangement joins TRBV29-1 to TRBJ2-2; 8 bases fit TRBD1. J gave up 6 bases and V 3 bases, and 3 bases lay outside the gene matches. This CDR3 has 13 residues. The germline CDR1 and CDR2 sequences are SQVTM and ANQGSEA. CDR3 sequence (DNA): TGCAGCGTTGATATGGACAGGGCCGGGGAGCTGTTTTTT. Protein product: CSVDMDRAGELFF.

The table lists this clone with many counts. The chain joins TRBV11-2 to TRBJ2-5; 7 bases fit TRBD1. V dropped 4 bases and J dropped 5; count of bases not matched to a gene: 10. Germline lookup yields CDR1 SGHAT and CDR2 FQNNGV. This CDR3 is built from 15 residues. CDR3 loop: CASSSVRGRRETQYF. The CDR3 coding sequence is TGTGCCAGCAGCTCCGTTAGGGGGCGCAGGGAGACCCAGTACTTC.

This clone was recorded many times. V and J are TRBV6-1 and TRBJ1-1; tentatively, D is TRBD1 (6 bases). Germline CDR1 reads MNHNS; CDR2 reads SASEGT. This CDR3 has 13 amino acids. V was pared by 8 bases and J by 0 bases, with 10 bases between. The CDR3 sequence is CASGGPLNTEAFF. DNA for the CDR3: TGTGCCAGCGGGGGCCCTTTGAACACTGAAGCTTTCTTT.

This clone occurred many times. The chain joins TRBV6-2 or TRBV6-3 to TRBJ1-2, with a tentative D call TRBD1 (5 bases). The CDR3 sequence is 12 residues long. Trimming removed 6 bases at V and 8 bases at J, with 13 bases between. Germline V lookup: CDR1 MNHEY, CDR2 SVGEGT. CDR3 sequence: CASRTGVWGYTF. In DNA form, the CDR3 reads TGTGCCAGCAGGACGGGGGTTTGGGGCTACACCTTC.